This entry features one T cell receptor beta chain sequence. In germline, CDR1 is SQVTM, CDR2 ANQGSEA. The CDR3 runs 13 residues. V lost 6 bases and J lost 0, with 11 bases in between. Method: immunoSEQ multiplex PCR; TCRdb's copy keeps in-frame clones and lacks some. The sample yields more than 400,000 clones, roughly 91% seen once. This sample stems from a study of blood T cell repertoires in COVID-19. The sequence was collected from a man between 18 and 29 years old who had recovered from COVID-19. The rearrangement links TRBV29-1 to TRBJ1-1; a weak D match, TRBD1 (6 bases). Sequencing was carried out using PBMCs or T cells enriched from blood (not recorded which). CDR3: CSVSGTLNTEAFF. Here the CDR3 DNA reads TGCAGCGTGTCGGGGACATTGAACACTGAAGCTTTCTTT.